Each of the 26 T cell receptor beta chains below was sequenced from the same sample in a study of cytomegalovirus exposure and HLA in healthy donors. PCR used 60 Vbeta primers and 13 Jbeta primers. Profiling relied on immunoSEQ multiplex PCR, and the TCRdb table lists in-frame clones only, not all of them. The sample lists approximately 170,000 clones, 76% occurring once. Sequences were obtained from PBMCs. The receptors were sampled from a female donor in good health and CMV-seronegative.

V and J are TRBV9 and TRBJ2-7; 8 nucleotides match TRBD1. Germline CDR1 and CDR2: SGDLS and YYNGEE. The CDR3 spans 15 residues. V lost 3 bases and J lost 2; bases outside the gene matches: 7. CDR3 nucleotide sequence: TGTGCCAGCAGCGCTGTCCGGGACAGGACCTACGAGCAGTACTTC. It specifies CASSAVRDRTYEQYF.

This sequence joins TRBV15 and TRBJ2-3; 11 positions match TRBD2. CDR3 length: 15 amino acids. Losses at the gene ends were 3 bases for V and 2 bases for J; bases not matched to a gene: 1. The germline CDR1 and CDR2 sequences are LNHNV and YYDKDF (reference sequence). CDR3 in amino acids: CATSRTSGVTDTQYF. DNA of the CDR3: TGTGCCACCAGCAGGACTAGCGGGGTCACAGATACGCAGTATTTT.

The chain links TRBV6-6 to TRBJ2-5; D ambiguous. V lost 8 bases and J lost 2, with 12 bases in between. Germline V gene lookup returns CDR1 MNHNY and CDR2 SVGAGI (reference sequence). This CDR3 is built from 13 residues. The CDR3 nucleotides read TGTGCCAGCCGCCTTCCCAGTCAAGAGACCCAGTACTTC. It translates to CASRLPSQETQYF.

The chain joins TRBV5-6 to TRBJ2-7, with D tentatively TRBD1 (6 bases). Trimming removed 2 bases at V and 4 bases at J, with 13 bases between. Germline CDR1 reads SGHDT; CDR2 reads YYEEEE. This CDR3 region has 14 residues. CDR3 amino acids: CASSLEQGEYEQYF. In DNA form, the CDR3 reads TGTGCCAGCAGCTTAGAACAGGGAGAATACGAGCAGTACTTC.

The chain uses TRBV19 and TRBJ2-7, with TRBD2 identical over 9 bases. Germline loops: CDR1 LNHDA, CDR2 SQIVND (reference sequence). The V gene end was trimmed by 5 bases and the J gene end by 2 bases; junction bases not matched to a gene: 4. This CDR3 has 14 amino acids. DNA of the CDR3: TGTGCCAGTAGTCCGACTAGCGGCACCTACGAGCAGTACTTC. Its translation is CASSPTSGTYEQYF.

This rearrangement joins TRBV7-6 to TRBJ1-1; 7 nucleotides line up with TRBD1. Germline V lookup: CDR1 SGHVS, CDR2 FNYEAQ. This CDR3 contains 16 residues. With V trimmed by 5 bases and J by 0 bases, 9 bases remained unmatched. As DNA, the CDR3 is TGTGCCAGCAGCCCCGTTCCAGGGGGGATGAACACTGAAGCTTTCTTT. As protein: CASSPVPGGMNTEAFF.

This sequence joins TRBV28 and TRBJ2-7; D might be TRBD2 (6 bases). The V end lost 4 bases, the J end lost 0 bases, and 10 bases lay between the germline ends. CDR3 size: 14 residues. CDR1 MDHEN and CDR2 SYDVKM come from the germline V gene. The CDR3 DNA reads TGTGCCAGCAGTTACCGGGGGAGCTCCTACGAGCAGTACTTC. Translation: CASSYRGSSYEQYF.

The CDR3 region is CASSLGLAEYNEQFF. The CDR3 DNA is TGTGCCAGCAGCTTGGGACTAGCAGAATACAATGAGCAGTTCTTC. This chain links TRBV6-5 with TRBJ2-1; TRBD2 agrees at 9 bases. CDR3 length equals 15 residues. V was clipped by 6 bases and J by 4 bases; unmatched bases: 7. Germline CDR1 reads MNHEY; CDR2 reads SVGAGI.

This chain uses TRBV5-1 with TRBJ2-7; TRBD1 matches 9 bases. CDR1 and CDR2 from the germline V gene are SGHRS and YFSETQ. The CDR3 totals 15 residues. V lost 4 bases, J lost 5 bases, and 10 bases stayed unmatched. The CDR3 sequence: CASSTKDRGVDEQYF. DNA for the CDR3: TGCGCCAGCAGCACGAAGGACAGGGGAGTAGACGAGCAGTACTTC.

The rearrangement links TRBV5-1 to TRBJ2-7; 10 positions agree with TRBD1. The CDR3 has 15 amino acids. The trim removed 2 bases at V and 3 bases at J, leaving 5 bases unmatched. In germline, CDR1 is SGHRS, CDR2 YFSETQ. CDR3 bases: TGCGCCAGCAGCTTCTCCGGGACAGGGGACTACGAGCAGTACTTC. This encodes CASSFSGTGDYEQYF.

The V gene is TRBV19, the J gene TRBJ1-2; D is undetermined. This CDR3 region has 12 residues. Deletions cut 2 bases from V and 5 bases from J, with 6 bases between. The germline gives CDR1 LNHDA, CDR2 SQIVND (reference sequence). CDR3 protein: CASSIPTYGYTF. The CDR3 nucleotides are TGTGCCAGTAGTATACCAACTTATGGCTACACCTTC.

The CDR3 protein is CASSIRFSGNTIYF. In DNA form, the CDR3 reads TGTGCCAGTAGTATCCGGTTTTCTGGAAACACCATATATTTT. The chain carries TRBV19 and TRBJ1-3; no reliable D call. Trimming shortened V by 3 bases and J by 1 base, and 7 bases separated the two germline ends. Germline-derived CDR1 and CDR2 are LNHDA and SQIVND (reference sequence). This CDR3 comprises 14 residues.

This clone was counted only a few times. The rearrangement uses TRBV6-5 and TRBJ2-3, with 9 bases matching TRBD1. J lost 4 bases, V lost 4 bases, and 6 bases had no gene match. The CDR3 sequence is 15 residues long. CDR1 and CDR2 (germline): MNHEY, SVGAGI. The CDR3 spells CASSSGTGNADTQYF. The CDR3 DNA follows: TGTGCCAGCAGTTCCGGGACAGGGAACGCAGATACGCAGTATTTT.

Concerning this clone: Other DNA sequences in the sample encode the same CDR3. The chain combines TRBV5-4 with TRBJ1-2; D uncertain. With 0 bases removed from V and 5 bases from J, the gap between germline ends came to 5 bases. The CDR3 loop spans 12 amino acids. CDR1 and CDR2 (germline): SGHNT, YYREEE (reference sequence). CDR3: CASSLGSYGYTF. The CDR3 region has the DNA TGTGCCAGCAGCTTGGGGAGTTATGGCTACACCTTC.

This clone was seen once. The chain links TRBV29-1 to TRBJ2-5; 9 positions match TRBD1. The germline V gene encodes CDR1 SQVTM and CDR2 ANQGSEA. Trimming took 4 bases from V and 2 from J; bases not matched to a gene: 11. The CDR3 totals 16 residues. The DNA for the CDR3 is TGCAGCGTTGGGGACAGGGTGGCTCCGGGTCAAGAGACCCAGTACTTC. It is translated as CSVGDRVAPGQETQYF.

V and J are TRBV9 and TRBJ2-3; 9 nucleotides match TRBD1. Germline CDR1 is SGDLS and CDR2 is YYNGEE. V lost 2 bases, J lost 3 bases, and 4 bases stayed unmatched. The CDR3 consists of 15 residues. The CDR3 spells CASSVGTGWTDTQYF. In DNA form, the CDR3 reads TGTGCCAGCAGCGTCGGGACAGGGTGGACAGATACGCAGTATTTT.

The V and J genes are TRBV11-2 and TRBJ2-2; 9 nucleotides line up with TRBD1. CDR1 and CDR2 from the germline V gene are SGHAT and FQNNGV. Trimming removed 4 bases from V and 11 bases from J; junction bases left unmatched: 2. There are 12 residues in the CDR3. The CDR3 loop reads CASSWDRDELFF. The CDR3 DNA follows: TGTGCCAGCAGCTGGGACAGGGATGAGCTGTTTTTT.

This clone was recorded only once. The rearrangement joins TRBV6-6 to TRBJ2-7; TRBD2 matches at 9 bases. CDR1 and CDR2 (germline): MNHNY, SVGAGI (reference sequence). CDR3 length: 14 amino acids. The V gene end was trimmed by 8 bases and the J gene end by 3 bases; junction bases not matched to a gene: 8. CDR3 residues: CASSRTSVNYEQYF. DNA for the CDR3: TGTGCCAGCTCCCGGACTAGCGTAAACTACGAGCAGTACTTC.

The V gene is TRBV30, the J gene TRBJ1-2, with 7 positions matching TRBD1. Germline V lookup: CDR1 GTSNPN, CDR2 SVGIG (reference sequence). The CDR3 runs 12 residues. The J segment lost 2 bases and the V segment lost 3 bases, leaving 0 bases of the junction unmatched. The CDR3 DNA sequence: TGTGCCTGGAGGGGACAGAACTATGGCTACACCTTC. Translating gives CAWRGQNYGYTF.

The rearrangement links TRBV27 to TRBJ1-1, with TRBD1 matching 7 bases. Germline V gene lookup returns CDR1 MNHEY and CDR2 SMNVEV (reference sequence). This CDR3 has 19 amino acids. The trim removed 5 bases at V and 0 bases at J, leaving 18 bases unmatched. CDR3: CASSRRHRGGILMNTEAFF. DNA for the CDR3: TGTGCCAGCAGTCGACGACACAGGGGTGGGATTTTAATGAACACTGAAGCTTTCTTT.

This chain links TRBV6-1 with TRBJ1-2; 7 nucleotides line up with TRBD1. Germline V gives CDR1 MNHNS, CDR2 SASEGT. The CDR3 has 12 residues. Trimming removed 6 bases from V and 8 bases from J; junction bases left unmatched: 6. The CDR3 protein is CASRFRGNGYTF. The CDR3 DNA sequence: TGTGCCAGCAGGTTCAGGGGGAACGGCTACACCTTC.

The V call is TRBV10-3, the J call TRBJ2-3, with a possible D match to TRBD2 (6 bases). The CDR3 spans 13 residues. The germline V and J ends were trimmed by 10 bases and 2 bases, with 13 bases remaining between them. Per germline, CDR1 ENHRY and CDR2 SYGVKD. Here the CDR3 reads CATRERDTDTQYF. DNA of the CDR3: TGTGCCACTCGGGAGAGGGACACAGATACGCAGTATTTT.

The rearrangement uses TRBV7-3 and TRBJ2-1, with 9 bases identical to TRBD2. This CDR3 comprises 14 residues. CDR1 and CDR2 (germline): SGHTA, FQGTGA. J gave up 7 bases and V 5 bases, and 6 bases lay outside the gene matches. The DNA for the CDR3 is TGTGCCAGCAGCCGAGCGGGAGGTAGTAATGAGCAGTTCTTC. This codes for CASSRAGGSNEQFF.

The chain joins TRBV5-4 to TRBJ2-1; D is unclear. This CDR3 contains 13 residues. The germline V gene has CDR1 SGHNT and CDR2 YYREEE (reference sequence). Trimming pared 4 bases from V and 3 bases from J, leaving 8 bases between. CDR3 loop: CASSDTFYNEQFF. The CDR3 nucleotides are TGTGCCAGCAGCGACACGTTCTACAATGAGCAGTTCTTC. Together with reference TRBV5-4 and TRBJ2-1, the CDR3 gives the full variable domain: ETGVTQSPTHLIKTRGQQVTLRCSSQSGHNTVSWYQQALGQGPQFIFQYYREEENGRGNFPPRFSGLQFPNYSSELNVNALELDDSALYLCASSDTFYNEQFFGPGTRLTVL.

This sequence joins TRBV5-4 and TRBJ2-3; D unclear. The CDR3 length is 16 residues. Germline loops: CDR1 SGHNT, CDR2 YYREEE (reference sequence). Trimming removed 2 bases at V and 0 bases at J, with 13 bases between. DNA for the CDR3: TGTGCCAGCAGCTTCCCCCGGGTTCGAAGCACAGATACGCAGTATTTT. Protein: CASSFPRVRSTDTQYF. Full variable domain (rest looked up from reference TRBV5-4 and TRBJ2-3): ETGVTQSPTHLIKTRGQQVTLRCSSQSGHNTVSWYQQALGQGPQFIFQYYREEENGRGNFPPRFSGLQFPNYSSELNVNALELDDSALYLCASSFPRVRSTDTQYFGPGTRLTVL.

The chain combines TRBV6-1 with TRBJ2-2, with unresolved D. Germline V CDR1 and CDR2: MNHNS, SASEGT. The CDR3 has 14 residues. Trimming shortened V by 2 bases and J by 4 bases, and 8 bases separated the two germline ends. The CDR3, as DNA: TGTGCCAGCAGTGAACTTGCTATCACCGGGGAGCTGTTTTTT. Residues: CASSELAITGELFF.